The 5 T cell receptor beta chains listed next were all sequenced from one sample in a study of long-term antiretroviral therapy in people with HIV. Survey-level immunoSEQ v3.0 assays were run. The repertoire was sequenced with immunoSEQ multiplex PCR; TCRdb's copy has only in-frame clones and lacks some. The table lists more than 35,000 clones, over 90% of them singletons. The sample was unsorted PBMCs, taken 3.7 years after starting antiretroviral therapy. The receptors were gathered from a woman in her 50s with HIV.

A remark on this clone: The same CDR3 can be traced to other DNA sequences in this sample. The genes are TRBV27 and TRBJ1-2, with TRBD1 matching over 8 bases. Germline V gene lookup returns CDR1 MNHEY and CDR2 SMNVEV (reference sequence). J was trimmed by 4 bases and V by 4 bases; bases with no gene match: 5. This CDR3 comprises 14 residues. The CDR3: CASSSGGQSYGYTF. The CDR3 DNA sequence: TGTGCCAGCAGTTCAGGGGGCCAGAGCTATGGCTACACCTTC.

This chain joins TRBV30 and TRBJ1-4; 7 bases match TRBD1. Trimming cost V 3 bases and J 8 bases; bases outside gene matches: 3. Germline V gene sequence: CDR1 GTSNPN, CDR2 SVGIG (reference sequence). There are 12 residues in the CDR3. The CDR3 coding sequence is TGTGCCTGGAGCGGACAGGTGGAAAAACTGTTTTTT. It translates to CAWSGQVEKLFF.

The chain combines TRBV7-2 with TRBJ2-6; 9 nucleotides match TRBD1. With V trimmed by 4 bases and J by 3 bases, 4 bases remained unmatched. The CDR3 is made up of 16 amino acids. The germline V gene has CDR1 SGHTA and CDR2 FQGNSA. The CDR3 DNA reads TGTGCCAGCAGCTGGACAGGGGCTCTTGGGGCCAACGTCCTGACTTTC. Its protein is CASSWTGALGANVLTF.

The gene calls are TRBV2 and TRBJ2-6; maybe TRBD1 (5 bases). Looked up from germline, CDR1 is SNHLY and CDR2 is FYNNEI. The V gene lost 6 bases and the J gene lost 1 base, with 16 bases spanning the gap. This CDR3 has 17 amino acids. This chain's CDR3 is CASRAGSTDSGANVLTF. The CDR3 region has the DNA TGTGCCAGCAGGGCAGGGTCCACAGATTCTGGGGCCAACGTCCTGACTTTC.

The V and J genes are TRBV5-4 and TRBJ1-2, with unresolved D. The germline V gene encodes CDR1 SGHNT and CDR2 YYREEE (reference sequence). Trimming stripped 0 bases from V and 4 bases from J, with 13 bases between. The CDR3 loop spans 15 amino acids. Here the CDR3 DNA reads TGTGCCAGCAGCTTGGGGGGTGCAGAGCCCTATGGCTACACCTTC. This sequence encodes CASSLGGAEPYGYTF.